The clone carrying this T cell receptor beta chain was observed a few times. The data were obtained in a study of neoadjuvant anti-PD-1 for oral cavity cancer. Stated time point: after neoadjuvant nivolumab, at surgical resection. CDR3 size: 13 residues. Germline loops: CDR1 LNHDA, CDR2 SQIVND (reference sequence). V lost 2 bases and J 1 base, leaving 5 bases between the germline ends. Sequenced by immunoSEQ multiplex PCR; TCRdb stores in-frame clones only, minus some. This table holds about 14,000 clones, 60% to 75% found once. V and J are TRBV19 and TRBJ1-1, with D unclear. The source is a person aged 35-79 years with oral cavity squamous cell carcinoma. The sample here was PBMCs, taken after nivolumab (anti-PD-1) treatment. CDR3 protein: CASSINSNTEAFF. CDR3 coding DNA: TGTGCCAGTAGTATAAACTCGAACACTGAAGCTTTCTTT.